This T cell receptor (beta chain) was captured in a study of memory CD4+ T cells and cytomegalovirus serostatus. Germline values: CDR1 SEHNR, CDR2 FQNEAQ (reference sequence). CDR3 size: 14 residues. The trim removed 5 bases at V and 3 bases at J, leaving 1 base unmatched. Sequencing used immunoSEQ multiplex PCR; TCRdb keeps in-frame clones, though not all of them. Among some 25,000 clones listed, over 70% were seen once. Single viable CD3+CD4+CD8-CD45RO+ cells were sorted as the memory CD4+ T cells. The sample comprised memory CD4+ T cells from blood. V gene TRBV7-9 combines with J gene TRBJ2-2, with 9 bases identical to TRBD1. The TCR sequence derives from an adult in good health and CMV-seronegative. The CDR3 loop is CASSRDRDTGELFF. The DNA for the CDR3 is TGTGCCAGCAGCAGGGACAGGGACACCGGGGAGCTGTTTTTT.